This T cell receptor (beta chain) was obtained from a study of T cells expressing NK-cell markers. Study as a whole: Cells sorted as CD3+CD56+NKG2C+, CD3+CD56+NKG2C- and CD3+CD56-NKG2C+ T cells supplied the TCR beta repertoires. The sequencing cohort of eight donors included seven HCMV-seropositive individuals and one seronegative individual.

This CDR3 spans 15 amino acids. CDR1 and CDR2 (germline): SNHLY, FYNNEI. TCR beta cDNA was generated via 5'RACE template switching incorporating UMIs. TCRdb re-called the 5' RACE reads; every CDR3 protein appears as one record, without DNA. The sample has a few hundred thousand distinct CDR3 sequences. The sample comprised blood T cells: a sorted CD56 or NKG2C T cell subset, CD4+ or CD8+ T cells, or bulk PBMC T cells (not recorded which). This clonotype was obtained from a woman aged 45 to 65 in good health. This chain connects TRBV2 to TRBJ2-1; TCRdb gives TRBD2 as the D gene, but with no DNA this cannot be confirmed. The CDR3 loop is CASSGTSTQYNEQFF.